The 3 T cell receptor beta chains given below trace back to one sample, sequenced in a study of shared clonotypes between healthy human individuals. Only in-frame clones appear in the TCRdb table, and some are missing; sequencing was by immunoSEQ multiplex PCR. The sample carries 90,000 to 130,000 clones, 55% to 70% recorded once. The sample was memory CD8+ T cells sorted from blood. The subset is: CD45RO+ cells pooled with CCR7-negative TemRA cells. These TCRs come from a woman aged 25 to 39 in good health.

CDR3 DNA sequence: TGTGCCAGCAGCTTGAAACTAGCCTCACTTTACAATGAGCAGTTCTTC. Translation gives CASSLKLASLYNEQFF. The chain carries TRBV5-6 and TRBJ2-1; the D gene is possibly TRBD2 (6 bases). Germline CDR1 SGHDT, CDR2 YYEEEE. The ends were cut back, 1 base at V and 4 bases at J, with 15 bases in the middle. The CDR3 is made up of 16 amino acids.

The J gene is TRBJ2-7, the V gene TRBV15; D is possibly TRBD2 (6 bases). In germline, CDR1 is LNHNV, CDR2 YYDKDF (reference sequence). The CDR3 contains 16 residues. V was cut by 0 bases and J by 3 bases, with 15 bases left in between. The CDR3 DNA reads TGTGCCACCAGCAGAGATGTAGTCGGGAGCTACTACGAGCAGTACTTC. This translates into CATSRDVVGSYYEQYF.

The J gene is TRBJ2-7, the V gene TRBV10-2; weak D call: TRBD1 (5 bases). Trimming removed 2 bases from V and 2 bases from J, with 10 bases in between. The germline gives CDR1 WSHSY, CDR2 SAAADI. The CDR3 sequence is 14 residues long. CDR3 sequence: CASSEVTDPYEQYF. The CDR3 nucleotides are TGCGCCAGCAGTGAGGTGACAGATCCCTACGAGCAGTACTTC.